Below, one T cell receptor (beta chain) is given with its context. Antigen: not known. Assay: immunoSEQ multiplex PCR; the TCRdb copy retains only in-frame clones and omits some. The table lists around 40,000 clones, about 85% of them singletons. CDR3 size: 12 residues. Trimming took 5 bases from V and 6 from J, leaving 8 bases between them. Germline loops: CDR1 SEHNR, CDR2 FQNEAQ (reference sequence). These data come from a study of PD-L1 blockade in urothelial cancer. Study background: Of some 28 patients, some 24 were males with bladder-origin urothelial cancer.

Whole-study results and caveats: Pretreatment peripheral blood TCR clonality that fell below the median predicted better survival among the patients studied.

Documented time point: peripheral blood 6 weeks after treatment start. Each patient gave between 1 and 8 samples, pretreatment and on-treatment. Sequencing was performed on PBMCs, taken around atezolizumab (anti-PD-L1) treatment. This clonotype originated in a man aged 65-85 years with urothelial cancer. V and J are TRBV7-9 and TRBJ1-5; no reliable D call. The CDR3 spells CASSKDSQPQHF. The CDR3 coding sequence is TGTGCCAGCAGCAAGGACTCTCAGCCCCAGCATTTT.